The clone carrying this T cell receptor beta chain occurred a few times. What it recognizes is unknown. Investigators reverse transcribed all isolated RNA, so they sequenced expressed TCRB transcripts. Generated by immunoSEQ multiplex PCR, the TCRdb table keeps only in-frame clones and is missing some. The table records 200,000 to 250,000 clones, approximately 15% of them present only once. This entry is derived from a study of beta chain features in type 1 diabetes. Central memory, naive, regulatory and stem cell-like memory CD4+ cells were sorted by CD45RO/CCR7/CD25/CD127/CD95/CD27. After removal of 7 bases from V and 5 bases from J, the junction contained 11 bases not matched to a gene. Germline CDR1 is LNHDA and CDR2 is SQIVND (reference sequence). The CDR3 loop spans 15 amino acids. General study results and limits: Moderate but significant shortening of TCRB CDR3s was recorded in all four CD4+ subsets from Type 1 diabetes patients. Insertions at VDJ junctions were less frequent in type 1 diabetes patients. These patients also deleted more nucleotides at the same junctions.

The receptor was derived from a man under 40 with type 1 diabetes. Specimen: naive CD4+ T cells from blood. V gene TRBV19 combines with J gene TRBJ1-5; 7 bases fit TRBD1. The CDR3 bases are TGTGCCAGTAAGGGGGCCGGCAGGGGCCATCAGCCCCAGCATTTT. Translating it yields CASKGAGRGHQPQHF.